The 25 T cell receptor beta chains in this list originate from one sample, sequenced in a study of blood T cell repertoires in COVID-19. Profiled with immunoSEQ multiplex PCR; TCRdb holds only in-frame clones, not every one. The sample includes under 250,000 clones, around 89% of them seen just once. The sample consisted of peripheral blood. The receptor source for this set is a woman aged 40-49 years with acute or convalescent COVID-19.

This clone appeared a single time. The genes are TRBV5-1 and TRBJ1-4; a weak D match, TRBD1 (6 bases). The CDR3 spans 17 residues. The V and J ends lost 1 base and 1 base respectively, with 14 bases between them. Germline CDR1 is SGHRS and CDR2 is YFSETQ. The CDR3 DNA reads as TGCGCCAGCAGCTTGCGGTCAGGGGTATTAACTAATGAAAAACTGTTTTTT. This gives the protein CASSLRSGVLTNEKLFF.

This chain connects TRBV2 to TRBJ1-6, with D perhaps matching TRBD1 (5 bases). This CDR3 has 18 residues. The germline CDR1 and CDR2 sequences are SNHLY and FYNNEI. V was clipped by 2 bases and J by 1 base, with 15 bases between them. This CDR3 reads CASSERASGVSYNSPLHF. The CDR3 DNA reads TGTGCCAGCAGTGAAAGAGCTTCGGGGGTTTCCTATAATTCACCCCTCCACTTT.

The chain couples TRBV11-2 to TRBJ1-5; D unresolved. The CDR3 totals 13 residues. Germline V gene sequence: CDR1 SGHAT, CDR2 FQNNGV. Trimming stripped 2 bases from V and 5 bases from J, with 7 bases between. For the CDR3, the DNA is TGTGCCAGCAGCTTATTCTCAGATCAGCCCCAGCATTTT. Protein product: CASSLFSDQPQHF.

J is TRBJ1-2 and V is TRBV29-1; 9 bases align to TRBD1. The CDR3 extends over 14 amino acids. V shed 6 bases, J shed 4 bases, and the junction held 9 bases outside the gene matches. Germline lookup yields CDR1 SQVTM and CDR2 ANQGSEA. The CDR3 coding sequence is TGCAGCGTACAAGCCGGGACAGGGTCCTATGGCTACACCTTC. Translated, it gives CSVQAGTGSYGYTF.

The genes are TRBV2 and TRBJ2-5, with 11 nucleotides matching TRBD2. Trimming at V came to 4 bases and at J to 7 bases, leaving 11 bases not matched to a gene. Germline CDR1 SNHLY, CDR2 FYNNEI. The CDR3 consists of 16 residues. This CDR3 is CASSGTSGPRRGTQYF. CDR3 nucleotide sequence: TGTGCCAGCAGTGGGACTAGCGGGCCCAGGCGGGGGACCCAGTACTTC.

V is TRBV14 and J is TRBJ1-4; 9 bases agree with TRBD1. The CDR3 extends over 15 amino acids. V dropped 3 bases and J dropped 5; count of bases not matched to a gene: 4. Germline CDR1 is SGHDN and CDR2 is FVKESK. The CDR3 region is CASSHRGQGNEKLFF. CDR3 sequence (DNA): TGTGCCAGCAGCCACCGAGGACAGGGGAATGAAAAACTGTTTTTT. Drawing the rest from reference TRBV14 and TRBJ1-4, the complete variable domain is EAGVTQFPSHSVIEKGQTVTLRCDPISGHDNLYWYRRVMGKEIKFLLHFVKESKQDESGMPNNRFLAERTGGTYSTLKVQPAELEDSGVYFCASSHRGQGNEKLFFGSGTQLSVL.

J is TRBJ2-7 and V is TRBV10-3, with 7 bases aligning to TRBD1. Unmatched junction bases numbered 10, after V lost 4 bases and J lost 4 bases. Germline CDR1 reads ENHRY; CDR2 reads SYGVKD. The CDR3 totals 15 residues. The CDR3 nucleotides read TGTGCCATCAGTGGGGGACAGCCGAGTTTGTACGAGCAGTACGTC. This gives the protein CAISGGQPSLYEQYV.

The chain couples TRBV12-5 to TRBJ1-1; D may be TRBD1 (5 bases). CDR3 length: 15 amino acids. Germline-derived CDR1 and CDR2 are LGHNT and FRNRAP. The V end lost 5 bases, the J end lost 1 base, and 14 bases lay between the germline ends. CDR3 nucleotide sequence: TGTGCTAGTGGTCCAACAGGTTATTCGAACACTGAAGCTTTCTTT. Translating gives CASGPTGYSNTEAFF.

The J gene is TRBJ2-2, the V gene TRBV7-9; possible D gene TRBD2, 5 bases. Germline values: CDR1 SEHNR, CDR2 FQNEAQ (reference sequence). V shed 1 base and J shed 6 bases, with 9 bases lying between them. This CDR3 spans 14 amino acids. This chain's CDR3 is CASSLDRGPGELFF. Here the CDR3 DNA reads TGTGCCAGCAGCTTAGATCGGGGTCCCGGGGAGCTGTTTTTT.

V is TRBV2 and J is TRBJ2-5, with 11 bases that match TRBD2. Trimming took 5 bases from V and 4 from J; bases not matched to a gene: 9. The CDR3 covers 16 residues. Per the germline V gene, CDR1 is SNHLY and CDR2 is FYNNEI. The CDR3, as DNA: TGTGCCAGCAGTTTGCTAGCGGGGGGCCCGCCAGAGACCCAGTACTTC. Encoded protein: CASSLLAGGPPETQYF.

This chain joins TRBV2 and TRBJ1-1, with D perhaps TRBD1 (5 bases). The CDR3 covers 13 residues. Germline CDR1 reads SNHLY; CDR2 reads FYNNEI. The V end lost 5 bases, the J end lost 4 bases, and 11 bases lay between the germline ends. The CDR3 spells CASSSRQRTEAFF. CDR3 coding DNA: TGTGCCAGCAGTTCTCGACAGCGCACTGAAGCTTTCTTT.

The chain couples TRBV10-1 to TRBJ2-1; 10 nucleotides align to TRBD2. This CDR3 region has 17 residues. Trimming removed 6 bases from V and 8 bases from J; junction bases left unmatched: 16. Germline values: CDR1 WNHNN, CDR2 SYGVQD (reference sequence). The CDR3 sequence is CASRVTLAGDTLHEQFF. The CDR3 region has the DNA TGCGCCAGCAGAGTAACCCTAGCGGGGGACACTCTTCATGAGCAGTTCTTC.

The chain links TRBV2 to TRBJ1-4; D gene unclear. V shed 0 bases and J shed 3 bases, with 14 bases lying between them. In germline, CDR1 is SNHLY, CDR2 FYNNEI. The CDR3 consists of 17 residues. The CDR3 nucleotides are TGTGCCAGCAGTGAAGCGTTTGCGGGCAGAGCTAATGAAAAACTGTTTTTT. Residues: CASSEAFAGRANEKLFF.

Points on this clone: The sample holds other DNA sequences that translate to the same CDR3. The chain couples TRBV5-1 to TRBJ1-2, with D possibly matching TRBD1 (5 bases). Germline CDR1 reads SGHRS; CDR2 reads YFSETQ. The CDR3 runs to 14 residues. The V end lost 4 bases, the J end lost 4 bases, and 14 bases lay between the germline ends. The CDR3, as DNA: TGCGCCAGCAGCCCTGGACAACCCCCCTATGGCTACACCTTC. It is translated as CASSPGQPPYGYTF.

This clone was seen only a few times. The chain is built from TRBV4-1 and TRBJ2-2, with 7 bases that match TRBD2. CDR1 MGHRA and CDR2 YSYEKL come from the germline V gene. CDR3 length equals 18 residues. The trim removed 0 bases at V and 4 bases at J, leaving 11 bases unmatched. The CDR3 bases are TGCGCCAGCAGCCAAGATCAAGGGGCCCGCGGGGGCACCGGGGAGCTGTTTTTT. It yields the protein CASSQDQGARGGTGELFF.

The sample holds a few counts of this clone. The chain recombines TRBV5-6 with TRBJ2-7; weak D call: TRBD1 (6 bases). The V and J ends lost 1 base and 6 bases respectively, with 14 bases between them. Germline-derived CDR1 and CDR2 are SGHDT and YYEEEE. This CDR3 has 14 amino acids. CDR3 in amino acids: CASSLRAGVPEQYV. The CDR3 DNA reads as TGTGCCAGCAGCTTGAGGGCAGGGGTTCCCGAGCAGTACGTC.

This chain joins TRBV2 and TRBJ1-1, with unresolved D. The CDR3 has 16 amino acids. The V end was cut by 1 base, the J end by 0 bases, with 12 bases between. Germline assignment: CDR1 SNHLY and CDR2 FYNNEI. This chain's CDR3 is CASSEGRPDMNTEAFF. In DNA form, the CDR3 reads TGTGCCAGCAGTGAAGGCAGGCCCGACATGAACACTGAAGCTTTCTTT.

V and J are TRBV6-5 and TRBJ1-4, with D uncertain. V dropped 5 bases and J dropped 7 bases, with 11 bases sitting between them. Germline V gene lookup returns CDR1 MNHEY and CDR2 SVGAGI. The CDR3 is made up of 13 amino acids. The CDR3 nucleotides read TGTGCCAGCAGTACGGGGAAGGCTGAAAAACTGTTTTTT. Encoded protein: CASSTGKAEKLFF.

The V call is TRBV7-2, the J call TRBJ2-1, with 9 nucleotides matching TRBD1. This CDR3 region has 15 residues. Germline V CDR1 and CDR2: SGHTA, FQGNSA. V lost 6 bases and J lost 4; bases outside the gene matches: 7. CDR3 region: CASSHPGQGYNEQFF. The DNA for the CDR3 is TGTGCCAGCAGTCATCCGGGACAGGGATACAATGAGCAGTTCTTC.

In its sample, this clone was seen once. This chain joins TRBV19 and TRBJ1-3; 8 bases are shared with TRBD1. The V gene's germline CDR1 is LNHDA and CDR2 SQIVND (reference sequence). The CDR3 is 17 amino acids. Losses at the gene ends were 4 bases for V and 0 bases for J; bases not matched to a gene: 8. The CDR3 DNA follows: TGTGCCAGTAGTACAACAGGGGGATTGGGCTCTGGAAACACCATATATTTT. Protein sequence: CASSTTGGLGSGNTIYF.

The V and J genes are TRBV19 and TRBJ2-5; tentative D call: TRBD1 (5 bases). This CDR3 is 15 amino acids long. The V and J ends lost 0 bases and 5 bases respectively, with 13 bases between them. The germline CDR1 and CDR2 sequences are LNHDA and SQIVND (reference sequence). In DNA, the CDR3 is TGTGCCAGTAGTATAGATCTTTTAAAGGGGGAGACCCAGTACTTC. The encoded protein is CASSIDLLKGETQYF.

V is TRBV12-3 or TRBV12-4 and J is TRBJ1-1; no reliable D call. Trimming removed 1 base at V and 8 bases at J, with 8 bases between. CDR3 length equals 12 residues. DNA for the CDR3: TGTGCCAGCAGTTTAGGGGCGGGGGAAGCTTTCTTT. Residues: CASSLGAGEAFF.

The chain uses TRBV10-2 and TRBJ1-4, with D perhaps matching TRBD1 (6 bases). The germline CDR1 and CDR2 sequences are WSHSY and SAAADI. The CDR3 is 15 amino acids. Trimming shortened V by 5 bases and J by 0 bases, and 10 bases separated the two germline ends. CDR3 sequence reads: CASSSGQSTNEKLFF. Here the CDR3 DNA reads TGCGCCAGCAGTTCCGGACAGTCAACTAATGAAAAACTGTTTTTT.

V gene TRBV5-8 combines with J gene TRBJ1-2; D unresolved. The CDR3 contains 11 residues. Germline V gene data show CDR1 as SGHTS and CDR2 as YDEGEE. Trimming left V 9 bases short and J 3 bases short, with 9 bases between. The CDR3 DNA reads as TGTGCCACGACACCCCACTATGGCTACACCTTC. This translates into CATTPHYGYTF.

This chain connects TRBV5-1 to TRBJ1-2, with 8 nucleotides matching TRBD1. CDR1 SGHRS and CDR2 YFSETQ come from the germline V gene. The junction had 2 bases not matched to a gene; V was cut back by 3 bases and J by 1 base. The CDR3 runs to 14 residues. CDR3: CASSSDRGNYGYTF. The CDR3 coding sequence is TGCGCCAGCAGCTCCGACAGGGGTAACTATGGCTACACCTTC.